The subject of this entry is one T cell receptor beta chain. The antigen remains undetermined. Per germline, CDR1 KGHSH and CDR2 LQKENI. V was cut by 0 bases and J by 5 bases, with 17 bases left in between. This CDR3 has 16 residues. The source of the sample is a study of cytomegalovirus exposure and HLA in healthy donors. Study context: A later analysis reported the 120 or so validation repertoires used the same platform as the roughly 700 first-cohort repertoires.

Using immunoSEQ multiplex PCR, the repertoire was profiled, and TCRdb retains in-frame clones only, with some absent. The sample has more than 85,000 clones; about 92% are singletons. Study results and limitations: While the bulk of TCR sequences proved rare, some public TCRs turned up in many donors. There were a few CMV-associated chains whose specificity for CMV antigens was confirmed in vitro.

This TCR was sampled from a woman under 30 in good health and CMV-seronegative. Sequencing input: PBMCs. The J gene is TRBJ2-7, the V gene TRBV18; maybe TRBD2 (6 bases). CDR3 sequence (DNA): TGTGCCAGCTCACCACCCCTGGCGCAGGGAGGCCACGAGCAGTACTTC. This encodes CASSPPLAQGGHEQYF.